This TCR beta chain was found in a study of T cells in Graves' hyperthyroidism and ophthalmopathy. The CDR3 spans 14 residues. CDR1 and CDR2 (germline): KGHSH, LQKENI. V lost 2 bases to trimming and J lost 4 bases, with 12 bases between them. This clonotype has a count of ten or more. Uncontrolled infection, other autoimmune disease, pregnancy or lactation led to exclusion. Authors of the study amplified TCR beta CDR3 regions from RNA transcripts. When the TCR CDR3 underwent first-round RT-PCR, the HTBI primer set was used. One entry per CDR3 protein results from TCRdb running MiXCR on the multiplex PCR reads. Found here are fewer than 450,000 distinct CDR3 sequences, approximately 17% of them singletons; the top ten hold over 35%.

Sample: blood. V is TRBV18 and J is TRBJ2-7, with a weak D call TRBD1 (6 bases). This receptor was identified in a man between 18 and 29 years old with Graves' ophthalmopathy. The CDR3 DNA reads TGTGCCAGCTCACCAGGGACAAAACGTTACGAGCAGTACTTC. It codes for CASSPGTKRYEQYF.